The 3 T cell receptor beta chains listed next were all sequenced from one sample in a study of blood T cell repertoires in COVID-19. Using immunoSEQ multiplex PCR, the repertoire was profiled, and TCRdb retains in-frame clones only, with some absent. The sample has some 46,000 clones; around 80% are singletons. The sequenced sample was peripheral blood. The receptors come from a woman of 80 years or more with acute or convalescent COVID-19.

This chain joins TRBV7-9 and TRBJ1-1, with 9 bases fitting TRBD1. The CDR3 extends over 16 amino acids. V shed 6 bases, J shed 0 bases, and the junction held 8 bases outside the gene matches. Germline values: CDR1 SEHNR, CDR2 FQNEAQ (reference sequence). In DNA, the CDR3 is TGTGCCAGCAGACGGGACAGGGAGAAAATGAACACTGAAGCTTTCTTT. Translation: CASRRDREKMNTEAFF.

This clone was recorded only once. The CDR3 sequence: CASASFGTTSNQPQHF. CDR3 in DNA: TGTGCCAGCGCCTCTTTCGGGACAACGAGCAATCAGCCCCAGCATTTT. The rearrangement links TRBV2 to TRBJ1-5, with D maybe TRBD1 (6 bases). Germline V gene data show CDR1 as SNHLY and CDR2 as FYNNEI. This CDR3 comprises 16 residues. The ends were cut back, 8 bases at V and 1 base at J, with 18 bases in the middle.

The chain employs TRBV2 and TRBJ2-5; TRBD2 matches at 11 bases. The CDR3 spans 15 residues. Germline CDR1 SNHLY, CDR2 FYNNEI. V was pared by 7 bases and J by 5 bases, with 9 bases of the junction left unmatched. The CDR3 DNA reads as TGTGCCAGCAACCGGCTAGCGGGGGGCCTTGAGACCCAGTACTTC. Its translation is CASNRLAGGLETQYF.